Reported below is one T cell receptor (beta chain). Its binding antigen is unknown. Per-base quality was not reported, and no clone a single base away is much larger than it. This entry belongs to a study of T cell responses to AZD1222 COVID-19 vaccine (dated by TCRdb to the early 2020s). Context from the whole study: A total of 233 trial participants underwent TCR sequencing, of whom 207 had received two doses of AZD1222 and roughly 26 had received two doses of the MenACWY control vaccine. Trial participants were enrolled by age into 18-55, 56-69 and 70-plus year subgroups, with approximately 150, 30 and 60 TCR-sequenced participants respectively. The full study reports these points: The 56-69-year group was small, and its depth increase did not reach significance, likely because of low power. Spike-specific TCR breadth and depth rose significantly after two AZD1222 doses compared with day 0 and with MenACWY recipients. Epitopes outside the regions mutated in the B.1.351 and B.1.1.7 variants were reportedly recognized by nearly half of the unique spike-specific TCRs. Most participants were white British and females outnumbered males, and the authors suggested that clonal diversity may have been underestimated. No day 14 peak-response samples were available, so repertoires were characterized only after the peak T cell response. Vaccine-associated CD4 TCRs spanned the whole spike protein, with dominant responses in regions 160-218 and 743-854. Conclusions about previously exposed vaccinees are limited, since just six AZD1222 recipients were seropositive for SARS-CoV-2 at baseline.

The CDR3 contains 13 residues, cysteine and phenylalanine counted. CDR3 DNA only is kept here, 39 bases in frame from base 1. V and J are truncated by 7 bases and 3 bases respectively, leaving an intervening sequence of 11 bases. As encoded in the germline V gene (reference sequence), CDR1 is SGHNT while CDR2 is YYREEE. The CDR3 regions of human TCRbeta chains were subjected to immunosequencing. The paper's data handling went like this. TCRs in the repertoires were compared against a reference library of SARS-CoV-2-specific TCRs that had been generated with the MIRA antigen-specificity platform. Breadth was defined as the fraction of unique TCRs that were SARS-CoV-2-associated. Depth was defined as the fraction of total T cells that were SARS-CoV-2-associated. Using the MIRA data, every spike-specific TCR was mapped to the spike region that the TCR reacted to and assigned to either a CD4 or a CD8 class. Log10-transformed breadth and depth values were compared by one-way ANOVA with Sidak's multiple comparisons tests. The clones in this table, taken by TCRdb from immuneACCESS, are in-frame only. Not every clone is retained; where verified, under half of the shortfall comes from an unresolved V gene, and the cause of the rest is unknown. D and trimming come from the DNA, and the V and J calls and clone size come from that table. The sample has about 120,000 clones on record, approximately 88% of them singletons. In total, the top ten clones hold about 19% of the sample.

This sample's time point label indicates: baseline before first vaccination. The sample's treatment or condition label is to be understood as: meningococcal conjugate vaccine given as trial control. Samples from vaccinated people were obtained from the UK trials COV001 and COV002, which included a single-blind randomized controlled phase 2/3 trial of AZD1222 (ChAdOx1 nCoV-19) in healthy adults. For TCRbeta chain sequencing, PBMC samples were collected from trial participants at day 0 and at day 28 after the second dose. Rearrangement joined TRBV5-4 to TRBJ1-3; no confident D gene assignment can be made. Here the sequenced sample was peripheral blood, taken on day 0 of MenACWY control vaccination. The TCR originated in an adult in good health. The nucleotide sequence reads as follows: TGTGCCAGCGGCCAAGCCGGTGGAAACACCATATATTTT. The translation is CASGQAGGNTIYF.